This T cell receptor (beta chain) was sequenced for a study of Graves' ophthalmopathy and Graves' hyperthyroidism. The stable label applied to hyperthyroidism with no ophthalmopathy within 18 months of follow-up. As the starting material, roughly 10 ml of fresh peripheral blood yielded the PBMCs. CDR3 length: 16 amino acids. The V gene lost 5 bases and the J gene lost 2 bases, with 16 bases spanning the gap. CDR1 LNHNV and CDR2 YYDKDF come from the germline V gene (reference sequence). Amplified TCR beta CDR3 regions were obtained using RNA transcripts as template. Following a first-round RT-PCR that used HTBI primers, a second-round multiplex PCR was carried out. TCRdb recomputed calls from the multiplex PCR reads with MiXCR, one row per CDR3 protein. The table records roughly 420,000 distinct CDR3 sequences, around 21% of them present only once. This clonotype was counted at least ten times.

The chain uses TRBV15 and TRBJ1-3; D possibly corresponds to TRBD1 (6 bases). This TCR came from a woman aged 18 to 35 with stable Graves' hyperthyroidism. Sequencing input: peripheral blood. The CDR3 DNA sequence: TGTGCCACCAGCCTCTTTACAGGGAGGACTGGAAACACCATATATTTT. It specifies CATSLFTGRTGNTIYF.